This T cell receptor beta chain appears in the sequencing data of a study of cytomegalovirus exposure and HLA in healthy donors. Details on this clone: Its target is not known.

Repertoires were generated with immunoSEQ multiplex PCR, while TCRdb's copy carries only in-frame clones and drops some. The profile shows fewer than 200,000 clones, 85% of them singletons. V was pared by 5 bases and J by 4 bases, with 9 bases between. The CDR3 is 13 residues long. Germline CDR1 LNHDA, CDR2 SQIVND (reference sequence). Points from the study as a whole: High specificity and sensitivity for cytomegalovirus status were reported for the classifier. That first-cohort TCR clusters tended to co-occur in the roughly 120 validation repertoires was found in a later analysis. Across donors, most TCRs were seen rarely, yet some public ones were widespread.

The clonotype comes from a man between 18 and 35 years old in good health and CMV-seropositive. Sequenced: PBMCs. The V call is TRBV19, the J call TRBJ1-3, with a possible D match to TRBD1 (6 bases). The CDR3 sequence: CASSWGQGNTIYF. In DNA form, the CDR3 reads TGTGCCAGTAGTTGGGGACAAGGAAACACCATATATTTT.